This entry is about one T cell receptor beta chain. This clone's antigen is unknown. Nothing much larger sits one base from this clone, and base qualities are not available. The CDR3 starts with the cysteine, ends with the phenylalanine, and has 16 residues. The CDR3 DNA has 48 bases and is translated from base 1. V is pruned by 4 bases and J by 2 bases, leaving 3 bases of the junction without a gene match. Based on the germline V gene (reference sequence), the CDR1 and CDR2 sequences are LNHDA and SQIVND. This sample is part of a study of graft-versus-host responses after intestinal transplantation (dated by TCRdb to the early 2020s). With regard to the full study: Recipients received multivisceral, liver-intestinal, or isolated intestinal transplants. All recipients received anti-thymocyte globulin induction followed by maintenance tacrolimus and steroids for around 3 years. After intestinal transplantation, graft-versus-host and host-versus-graft alloreactive T cell clones in the graft, circulation and bone marrow were tracked using bulk TCR-beta CDR3 sequencing. To identify alloreactive clones, pre-transplant mixed lymphocyte reaction products were sequenced and then compared with unstimulated pre-transplant donor and recipient T cells. Of the approximately 24 intestinal transplant recipients enrolled in the cohort, one of whom was a retransplant, a few patients without pretransplant specimens were excluded. Donor T cell macrochimerism was defined as a peak of at least 4% donor T cells among recipient peripheral blood mononuclear cells. Instead of going to the commercial service, samples from a few later patients were sequenced in-house on an Illumina MiSeq and processed with MiXCR. General findings and caveats noted by the study authors: GvH clones were detected in recipient bone marrow, and some appeared earlier in ileal mucosa or blood, consistent with an intestinal mucosal origin. The relatively low number and heterogeneity of intestinal transplant patients limited the conclusions. Early after transplant, declines in HvG clones were associated with peak levels of circulating GvH clones. High GvH to HvG T cell clonal ratios were observed in the allografts of patients with donor T cell macrochimerism.

In the paper's terms, the time point label means: cells obtained before transplantation from donor or recipient. CD3+CD4+ and CD3+CD8+ populations were FACS-sorted from unstimulated pre-transplant donor and recipient cells taken from spleen or lymph nodes. Library creation used the immunoSEQ multiplex PCR assay. For most patients, genomic DNA was isolated with the Qiagen DNeasy Blood and Tissue Kit and sent frozen to Adaptive Biotechnologies for TCR sequencing. For most patients, high-throughput TCR-beta CDR3 sequencing of genomic DNA was performed by Adaptive Biotechnologies. The authors' analysis ran thus. TCR sequencing data were retrieved from Adaptive's ImmunoSEQ software for some 19 patients, whereas a few other patients were processed with MiXCR and VDJtools. To correct CD4 versus CD8 sorting errors, any sequence found in both subsets at a frequency ratio below 5:1 was removed. CDR3 nucleotide sequences shared between donor and recipient were removed because the origin of such sequences could not be assigned. To be classed as alloreactive, a clone needed at least 2-fold expansion over unstimulated cells and a minimum CFSE-low frequency of 0.002% (template counts) or 0.001% (read counts). Clones detected in sequenced pre-transplant spleen, lymph node, or MLR CFSE-low populations of the donor or recipient were defined as mappable. Cumulative frequency of alloreactive clones was calculated as a percentage of all sequences weighted by copy number. TCRdb obtained this table from immuneACCESS and retained in-frame rearrangements with V and J assigned. These tables miss some clones; where compared with another copy, unresolved V genes account for less than half of the shortfall, and the remainder is unexplained. V and J calls and clone size are those listed in that table; D and trimming were worked out from the DNA. The sample data list 96,000 or so clones, and about 93% of these were observed just once. Approximately 0.18% of the sample comes from the top ten.

This clonotype was sampled from a human donor who received an intestinal transplant. The input for sequencing was unstimulated CD4+ T cells sorted from spleen or lymph node cells, taken before intestinal transplant. This receptor chain uses TRBV19 and TRBJ2-1, and 12 junction bases match TRBD2. The nucleotides are TGTGCCAGTAGTAACCGACTAGCGGGAGCCTACAATGAGCAGTTCTTC. The encoded protein is CASSNRLAGAYNEQFF.